A selection of T cell receptor beta chains follows, all from one sample in a study of T cell responses to AZD1222 COVID-19 vaccine. This table comes from immunoSEQ multiplex PCR, and its TCRdb copy is limited to in-frame clones, with some not included. Of about 180,000 clones in the sample, just under 95% were seen once. The starting material was peripheral blood, obtained 28 days after the second dose of the MenACWY control vaccine. All receptors derive from an adult who received the MenACWY meningococcal vaccine as a control. Each CDR3 is given with its conserved first and last residue. The D gene is left open where the match is weak. Some rows mark clone size as missing; the rest say once, few, many or name a class of expanded clone.

clone_size j_call d_call v_call cdr3_nt cdr3_aa
once TRBJ1-3 NA TRBV5-4 TGTGCCAGCAGCTTGGTGGGCAGTAGTTCCTCTGGAAACACCATATATTTT CASSLVGSSSSGNTIYF
NA TRBJ1-2 NA TRBV18 TGTGCCAGCTCACGAGACAAAGAAGGGGGCTACACCTTC CASSRDKEGGYTF
NA TRBJ2-7 TRBD2 TRBV10-2 TGCGCCAGCAGTGAGCCCAGCGGGGGGCCGTACGAGCAGTACTTC CASSEPSGGPYEQYF
NA TRBJ2-7 TRBD1 TRBV3-1/TRBV3-2 TGTGCCAGCAGCCAGCCACGGACAGGGGCACCCTACGAGCAGTACTTC CASSQPRTGAPYEQYF
once TRBJ1-3 NA TRBV28 TGTGCCAGCAGTTTACTCAGGGGAGGTGGAAACACCATATATTTT CASSLLRGGGNTIYF
NA TRBJ2-2 NA TRBV19 TGTGCCAGTAGTATGGATCGCGGGGAGCTGTTTTTT CASSMDRGELFF
NA TRBJ1-1 NA TRBV3-1/TRBV3-2 TGTGCCAGCAGCCAAGGATGGGGGGAAGGGATTGCTTTCTTT CASSQGWGEGIAFF
NA TRBJ2-2 NA TRBV7-6 TGTGCCAGCAGCTTAGCGGCCGAGGGTAGGGAGCTGTTTTTT CASSLAAEGRELFF
NA TRBJ1-6 NA TRBV6-1 TGTGCCAGCAGTGAAGCGCCGACTGTTGGGTATAATTCACCCCTCCACTTT CASSEAPTVGYNSPLHF
NA TRBJ2-5 NA TRBV10-1 TGCGCCAGCAGGGGGAACCTAAAACAGGGGACCCAGTACTTC CASRGNLKQGTQYF
once TRBJ1-5 NA TRBV30 TGTGCCTGGAGTGGGGGTTACAATCAGCCCCAGCATTTT CAWSGGYNQPQHF
NA TRBJ2-7 NA TRBV11-2 TGTGCCAGCAGCTTAGATAGTTACGAGCAGTACTTC CASSLDSYEQYF
NA TRBJ2-5 NA TRBV2 TGTGCCAGCAGTCGATTAGCCTGGACGGCCAATGGAGAGACCCAGTACTTC CASSRLAWTANGETQYF
NA TRBJ1-1 NA TRBV2 TGTGCCAGCAGTGTTCAGGGTGTGATGAACACTGAAGCTTTCTTT CASSVQGVMNTEAFF
NA TRBJ1-6 NA TRBV7-6 TGTGCCAGCAGCCAACGCGAGGGGAATAATTCACCCCTCCACTTT CASSQREGNNSPLHF
NA TRBJ1-6 TRBD1 TRBV4-1 TGCGCCAGCAGCCAAGATTCTACAGGGGGAAGCTCCTATAATTCACCCCTCCACTTT CASSQDSTGGSSYNSPLHF
NA TRBJ2-2 NA TRBV6-5 TGTGCCAGCACCCCCCGGGTTGGCACCGGGGAGCTGTTTTTT CASTPRVGTGELFF